The source of this TCR beta chain is a study of spatial heterogeneity in lung cancer. The study, taken as a whole, reports: The number of expanded tumor alpha and beta chains correlated with mutation number.

TCRdb analysed the 5' RACE reads with MiXCR anew, one entry per CDR3 protein. The table records about 1,700 distinct CDR3 sequences, around 20% of them present only once. The CDR3 length is 13 residues. V was cut by 7 bases and J by 5 bases, with 14 bases left in between. The time point is: sample taken at primary tumor resection. The table lists this clonotype with a count of one. The antigen is not known. The genes are TRBV12-3 or TRBV12-4 and TRBJ1-1; D possibly corresponds to TRBD1 (5 bases). The TCR was taken from a male donor with early-stage non-small cell lung cancer. The sequencing here drew on lung tumor tissue, taken at surgery. CDR3 region: CASTDFWGTEAFF. As DNA, the CDR3 is TGTGCCAGCACTGATTTCTGGGGGACTGAAGCTTTCTTT.